The rows below give T cell receptor beta chains drawn from one sample of a study of cytomegalovirus exposure and HLA in healthy donors. Profiling relied on immunoSEQ multiplex PCR, and the TCRdb table lists in-frame clones only, not all of them. The repertoire holds about 140,000 clones, with approximately 82% as singletons. Material for sequencing was PBMCs. The receptors stem from a man aged 25 to 45 in good health and CMV-seropositive. Each CDR3 is given with its conserved first and last residue. The D gene is left open where the match is weak. The size of a clone is reported for some rows only, either as once, few or many, or as a class for expanded clones.

d_call: TRBD2; j_call: TRBJ2-1; v_call: TRBV10-3; clone_size: NA; cdr3_aa: CAISESTSGNSEQFF; cdr3_nt: TGTGCCATCAGTGAGTCCACTAGCGGGAATAGTGAGCAGTTCTTC
d_call: NA; j_call: TRBJ2-1; v_call: TRBV2; clone_size: NA; cdr3_aa: CASSSTDSYNEQFF; cdr3_nt: TGTGCCAGCAGTTCGACAGACTCCTACAATGAGCAGTTCTTC
d_call: NA; j_call: TRBJ2-1; v_call: TRBV21-1; clone_size: NA; cdr3_aa: CASASTGLSYNEQFF; cdr3_nt: TGTGCCAGCGCCTCGACAGGCCTCTCCTACAATGAGCAGTTCTTC
d_call: NA; j_call: TRBJ2-2; v_call: TRBV11-3; clone_size: NA; cdr3_aa: CASSLLRSTGELFF; cdr3_nt: TGTGCCAGCAGCTTATTGCGTAGCACCGGGGAGCTGTTTTTT
d_call: TRBD2; j_call: TRBJ2-2; v_call: TRBV2; clone_size: NA; cdr3_aa: CASNRGGRNTGELFF; cdr3_nt: TGTGCCAGCAATCGAGGCGGGAGGAACACCGGGGAGCTGTTTTTT
d_call: TRBD2; j_call: TRBJ2-7; v_call: TRBV6-5; clone_size: few; cdr3_aa: CASSYWGLADYEQYF; cdr3_nt: TGTGCCAGCAGTTACTGGGGACTAGCTGATTACGAGCAGTACTTC
d_call: TRBD2; j_call: TRBJ2-5; v_call: TRBV11-3; clone_size: few; cdr3_aa: CASSLGLAGDQETQYF; cdr3_nt: TGTGCCAGCAGCTTAGGACTAGCGGGGGACCAAGAGACCCAGTACTTC
d_call: TRBD1; j_call: TRBJ2-2; v_call: TRBV6-1; clone_size: NA; cdr3_aa: CASGGQFKTGELFF; cdr3_nt: TGTGCCAGCGGGGGACAGTTTAAGACCGGGGAGCTGTTTTTT
d_call: NA; j_call: TRBJ1-1; v_call: TRBV20-1; clone_size: once; cdr3_aa: CSSSEAFF; cdr3_nt: TGCAGTTCGTCTGAAGCTTTCTTT
d_call: TRBD1; j_call: TRBJ2-4; v_call: TRBV6-5; clone_size: NA; cdr3_aa: CASSRDRIDIQYF; cdr3_nt: TGTGCCAGCAGCCGGGACAGAATTGACATTCAGTACTTC
d_call: TRBD1; j_call: TRBJ2-7; v_call: TRBV9; clone_size: NA; cdr3_aa: CASSSDGTGANEQYF; cdr3_nt: TGTGCCAGCAGCTCAGACGGGACAGGGGCTAACGAGCAGTACTTC
d_call: TRBD2; j_call: TRBJ2-5; v_call: TRBV9; clone_size: NA; cdr3_aa: CASSVGKREGGETQYF; cdr3_nt: TGTGCCAGCAGCGTAGGGAAGCGGGAGGGGGGAGAGACCCAGTACTTC
d_call: TRBD2; j_call: TRBJ2-5; v_call: TRBV7-9; clone_size: NA; cdr3_aa: CATRLAGVETQYF; cdr3_nt: TGTGCCACTCGACTAGCGGGTGTCGAGACCCAGTACTTC
d_call: NA; j_call: TRBJ2-3; v_call: TRBV5-4; clone_size: NA; cdr3_aa: CASSPSGPRIGGTQYF; cdr3_nt: TGTGCCAGCAGTCCCAGCGGGCCCCGAATTGGCGGTACGCAGTATTTT
d_call: TRBD1; j_call: TRBJ2-7; v_call: TRBV7-2; clone_size: NA; cdr3_aa: CASSPRGSRGLSEQYF; cdr3_nt: TGTGCCAGCAGCCCCCGAGGGTCCAGGGGGCTTTCCGAGCAGTACTTC
d_call: TRBD2; j_call: TRBJ2-5; v_call: TRBV25-1; clone_size: NA; cdr3_aa: CASSGAAGGLETQYF; cdr3_nt: TGTGCCAGCAGCGGCGCGGCGGGGGGGCTGGAGACCCAGTACTTC
d_call: NA; j_call: TRBJ2-2; v_call: TRBV5-5; clone_size: NA; cdr3_aa: CASSLPGSTGELFF; cdr3_nt: TGTGCCAGCAGCTTGCCCGGTTCGACCGGGGAGCTGTTTTTT
d_call: TRBD2; j_call: TRBJ2-2; v_call: TRBV6-6; clone_size: NA; cdr3_aa: CASSFTSGFTGELFF; cdr3_nt: TGTGCCAGCAGCTTCACTAGCGGCTTCACCGGGGAGCTGTTTTTT
d_call: NA; j_call: TRBJ2-7; v_call: TRBV6-5; clone_size: NA; cdr3_aa: CASSSPGVGEQYF; cdr3_nt: TGTGCCAGCAGTTCCCCCGGGGTCGGCGAGCAGTACTTC
d_call: NA; j_call: TRBJ1-5; v_call: TRBV19; clone_size: NA; cdr3_aa: CASSGQYSNQPQHF; cdr3_nt: TGTGCCAGTAGTGGGCAGTATAGCAATCAGCCCCAGCATTTT
d_call: TRBD2; j_call: TRBJ2-3; v_call: TRBV5-6; clone_size: NA; cdr3_aa: CASSLGAGETDTQYF; cdr3_nt: TGTGCCAGCAGCTTGGGTGCGGGAGAGACAGATACGCAGTATTTT
d_call: NA; j_call: TRBJ2-1; v_call: TRBV15; clone_size: NA; cdr3_aa: CATSRSNNEQFF; cdr3_nt: TGTGCCACCAGCAGGTCAAACAATGAGCAGTTCTTC
d_call: NA; j_call: TRBJ1-5; v_call: TRBV28; clone_size: NA; cdr3_aa: CASGDSNQPQHF; cdr3_nt: TGTGCCAGCGGAGATAGCAATCAGCCCCAGCATTTT
d_call: NA; j_call: TRBJ1-1; v_call: TRBV2; clone_size: few; cdr3_aa: CASRANSDTEAFF; cdr3_nt: TGTGCCAGCAGGGCGAATAGCGACACTGAAGCTTTCTTT
d_call: NA; j_call: TRBJ2-1; v_call: TRBV4-2; clone_size: NA; cdr3_aa: CASSQVLRSGKGDEQFF; cdr3_nt: TGTGCCAGCAGCCAAGTACTTCGGAGCGGTAAGGGGGATGAGCAGTTCTTC
d_call: TRBD2; j_call: TRBJ2-5; v_call: TRBV7-2; clone_size: NA; cdr3_aa: CASSLAGGGETQYF; cdr3_nt: TGTGCCAGCAGCTTAGCGGGGGGGGGAGAGACCCAGTACTTC
d_call: NA; j_call: TRBJ1-5; v_call: TRBV18; clone_size: NA; cdr3_aa: CASSPVANHYQPQHF; cdr3_nt: TGTGCCAGCTCACCCGTTGCTAACCACTATCAGCCCCAGCATTTT
d_call: TRBD1; j_call: TRBJ2-2; v_call: TRBV7-9; clone_size: NA; cdr3_aa: CASSTQGAGAGELFF; cdr3_nt: TGTGCCAGCAGCACACAGGGGGCCGGGGCCGGGGAGCTGTTTTTT
d_call: TRBD2; j_call: TRBJ2-1; v_call: TRBV6-4; clone_size: few; cdr3_aa: CASSQGRAASNEQFF; cdr3_nt: TGTGCCAGCAGCCAAGGGAGGGCGGCGAGCAATGAGCAGTTCTTC
d_call: NA; j_call: TRBJ2-6; v_call: TRBV6-1; clone_size: NA; cdr3_aa: CASSERHSGANVLTF; cdr3_nt: TGTGCCAGCAGTGAGAGACACTCTGGGGCCAACGTCCTGACTTTC
d_call: TRBD2; j_call: TRBJ2-3; v_call: TRBV7-9; clone_size: NA; cdr3_aa: CVTGGLAESSTDTQYF; cdr3_nt: TGTGTCACGGGGGGACTAGCGGAATCTAGCACAGATACGCAGTATTTT
d_call: TRBD1; j_call: TRBJ1-2; v_call: TRBV28; clone_size: NA; cdr3_aa: CASSPPFSGGTNGYTF; cdr3_nt: TGTGCCAGCAGTCCGCCTTTTTCAGGGGGCACGAATGGCTACACCTTC
d_call: NA; j_call: TRBJ2-7; v_call: TRBV2; clone_size: NA; cdr3_aa: CASSLDSSVYEQYF; cdr3_nt: TGTGCCAGCAGCTTAGACAGCTCAGTATACGAGCAGTACTTC
d_call: NA; j_call: TRBJ1-1; v_call: TRBV30; clone_size: few; cdr3_aa: CAWSAVSGTEAFF; cdr3_nt: TGTGCCTGGAGTGCCGTATCCGGCACTGAAGCTTTCTTT
d_call: NA; j_call: TRBJ1-2; v_call: TRBV6-1; clone_size: NA; cdr3_aa: CASRDSFLDYGYTF; cdr3_nt: TGTGCCAGCAGGGACAGTTTTTTGGACTATGGCTACACCTTC